At least ten counts were recorded for the clone carrying this T cell receptor beta chain. The time point was: newly diagnosed GD, antithyroid drugs for less than 3 months. TCR sequences were obtained from RNA taken from PBMCs. This CDR3 spans 14 amino acids. The germline V gene has CDR1 KGHDR and CDR2 SFDVKD. V was trimmed by 7 bases and J by 2 bases, leaving 13 bases between them. The record originates from a study of regulatory T cells in long-lasting Graves disease. Through Arm-PCR of CDR3 regions and iRepertoire HTBI primers, TCR beta libraries were built. TCRdb analysed the multiplex PCR reads with MiXCR anew, one entry per CDR3 protein. Among a few hundred thousand distinct CDR3 sequences listed, 15% to 20% were seen once. This sample was shared with a second study, whose subject was T cells in Graves' hyperthyroidism and ophthalmopathy. That report adds: The patients, who ranged from 18 to 65 in age, presented with newly diagnosed hyperthyroidism lasting under 2 months. The primer set for the first-round RT-PCR of the TCR CDR3 was HTBI. Ophthalmopathy stood apart from stable hyperthyroidism in a 13 V-J model.

The origin of this receptor is a woman under 40 with Graves disease. This chain joins TRBV24-1 and TRBJ1-2; weak D call: TRBD1 (5 bases). The sequences come from peripheral blood mononuclear cells (PBMCs), collected at new diagnosis, from a patient treated with antithyroid drugs. Here the CDR3 reads CATSGGDSNYGYTF. The CDR3 DNA sequence: TGTGCCACCAGCGGGGGGGATTCCAACTATGGCTACACCTTC.